This TCR beta chain is drawn from a study of early T cells in non-severe SARS-CoV-2 infection. Study information: Sequenced bulk RNA came from whole blood that was unsorted, and chains were unpaired. Study-level points and caveats: Missing private and CD4 specificities, VDJdb matching favored anti-spike CD8 responses.

This clonotype was counted at least ten times. Its antigen is not known. The protocol attached unique molecular identifiers to individual cDNA molecules. Via MiXCR, TCRdb re-called the 5' RACE reads, giving one row per CDR3 protein. The repertoire holds about 76,000 distinct CDR3 sequences, with about an eighth as singletons. The germline V and J ends were trimmed by 3 bases and 9 bases, with 14 bases remaining between them. From germline, CDR1 is KGHDR and CDR2 SFDVKD. This CDR3 has 14 amino acids. This TCR came from an adult who was a healthcare worker with PCR-confirmed SARS-CoV-2 infection or an uninfected control (not recorded which). The chain is built from TRBV24-1 and TRBJ2-1; D not certain. Sequencing was done on a sample of whole blood. CDR3 sequence: CATSDPPRGPEQFF. The CDR3 coding sequence is TGTGCCACCAGTGATCCCCCTAGAGGCCCTGAGCAGTTCTTC.